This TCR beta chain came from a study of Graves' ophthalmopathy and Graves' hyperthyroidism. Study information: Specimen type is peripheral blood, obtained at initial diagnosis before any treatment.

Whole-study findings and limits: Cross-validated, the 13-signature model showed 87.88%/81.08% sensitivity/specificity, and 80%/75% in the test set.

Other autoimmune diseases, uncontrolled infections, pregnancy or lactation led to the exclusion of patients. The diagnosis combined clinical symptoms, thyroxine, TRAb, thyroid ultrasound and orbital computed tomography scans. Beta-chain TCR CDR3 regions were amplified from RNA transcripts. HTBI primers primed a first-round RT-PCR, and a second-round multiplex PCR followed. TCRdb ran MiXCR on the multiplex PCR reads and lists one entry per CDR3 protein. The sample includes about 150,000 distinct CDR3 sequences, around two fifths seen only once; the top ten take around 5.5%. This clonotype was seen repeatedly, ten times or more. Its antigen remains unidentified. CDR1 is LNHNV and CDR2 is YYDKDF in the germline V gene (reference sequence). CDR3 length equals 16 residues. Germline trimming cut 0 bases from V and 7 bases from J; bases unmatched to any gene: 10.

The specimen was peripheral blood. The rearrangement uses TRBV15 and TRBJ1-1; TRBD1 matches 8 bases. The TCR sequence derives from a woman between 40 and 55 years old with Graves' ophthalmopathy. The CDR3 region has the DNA TGTGCCACCAGCAGAGATCTTCGGACAGGGCCCTTTGAAGCTTTCTTT. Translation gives CATSRDLRTGPFEAFF.